This TCR beta chain is drawn from a study of cytomegalovirus exposure and HLA in healthy donors. Study-level findings and limits: In a later analysis, donors in an Asian-associated ancestry cluster reportedly had fewer N-insertions in productive TCRs than the cohort mean. HLA allele associations emerged for roughly 17,000 TCR beta sequences in a later analysis, at 0.05 false discovery rate.

PCR used 60 Vbeta primers and 13 Jbeta primers. Measured with immunoSEQ multiplex PCR; TCRdb has only the in-frame clones, and not every one. The sample table sets out about 200,000 clones. As to this clone: Its antigen is undetermined.

CDR3 length: 12 amino acids. The germline V gene encodes CDR1 MGHDK and CDR2 SYGVNS. J was trimmed by 6 bases and V by 8 bases; bases with no gene match: 6. Material for sequencing was PBMCs. This sequence joins TRBV25-1 and TRBJ1-2; 7 bases map to TRBD1. This TCR derives from a boy between 10 and 17 years old in good health and CMV-seronegative. The CDR3 spells CASGTGVDGYTF. Written as DNA, the CDR3 is TGTGCCAGCGGTACAGGGGTGGATGGCTACACCTTC.